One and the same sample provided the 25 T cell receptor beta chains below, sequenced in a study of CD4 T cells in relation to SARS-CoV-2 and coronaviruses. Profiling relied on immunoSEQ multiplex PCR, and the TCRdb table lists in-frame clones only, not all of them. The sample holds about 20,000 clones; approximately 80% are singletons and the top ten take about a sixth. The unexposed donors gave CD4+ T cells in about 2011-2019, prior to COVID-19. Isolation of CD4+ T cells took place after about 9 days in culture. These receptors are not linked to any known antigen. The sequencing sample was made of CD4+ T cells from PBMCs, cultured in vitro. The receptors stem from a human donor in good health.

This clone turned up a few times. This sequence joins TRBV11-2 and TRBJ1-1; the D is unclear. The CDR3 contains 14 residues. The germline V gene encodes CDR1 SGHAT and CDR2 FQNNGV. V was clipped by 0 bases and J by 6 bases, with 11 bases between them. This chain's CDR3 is CASSLERPASEAFF. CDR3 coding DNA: TGTGCCAGCAGCTTAGAAAGGCCAGCTTCTGAAGCTTTCTTT.

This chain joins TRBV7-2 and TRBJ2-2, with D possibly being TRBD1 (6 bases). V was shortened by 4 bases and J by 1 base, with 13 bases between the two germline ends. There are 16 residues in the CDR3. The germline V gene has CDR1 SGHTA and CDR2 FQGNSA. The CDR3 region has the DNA TGTGCCAGCAGCTCGCTTGGACAGCTGAACACCGGGGAGCTGTTTTTT. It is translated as CASSSLGQLNTGELFF.

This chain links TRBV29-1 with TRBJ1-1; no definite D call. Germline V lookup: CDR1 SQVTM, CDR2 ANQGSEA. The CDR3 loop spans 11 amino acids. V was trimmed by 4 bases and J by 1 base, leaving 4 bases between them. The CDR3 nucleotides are TGCAGCGTTGTGGGGAACACTGAAGCTTTCTTT. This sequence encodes CSVVGNTEAFF.

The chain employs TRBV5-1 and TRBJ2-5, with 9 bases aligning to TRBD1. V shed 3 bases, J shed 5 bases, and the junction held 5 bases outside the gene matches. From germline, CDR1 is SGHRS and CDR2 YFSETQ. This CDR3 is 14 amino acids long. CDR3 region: CASSSWTGEETQYF. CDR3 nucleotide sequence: TGCGCCAGCAGCTCATGGACAGGGGAGGAGACCCAGTACTTC.

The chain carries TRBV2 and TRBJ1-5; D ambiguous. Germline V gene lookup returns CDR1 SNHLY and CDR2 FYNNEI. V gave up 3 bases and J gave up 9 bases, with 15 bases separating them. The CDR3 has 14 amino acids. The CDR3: CASSDPQRRGPQHF. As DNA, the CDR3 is TGTGCCAGCAGTGATCCCCAGCGTCGTGGGCCCCAGCATTTT.

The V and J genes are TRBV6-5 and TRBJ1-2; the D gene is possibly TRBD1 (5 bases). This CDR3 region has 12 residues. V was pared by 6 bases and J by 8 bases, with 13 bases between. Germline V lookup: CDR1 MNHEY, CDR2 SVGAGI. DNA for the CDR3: TGTGCCAGCAGCCCAAGGGGCGACGGCTACACCTTC. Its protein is CASSPRGDGYTF.

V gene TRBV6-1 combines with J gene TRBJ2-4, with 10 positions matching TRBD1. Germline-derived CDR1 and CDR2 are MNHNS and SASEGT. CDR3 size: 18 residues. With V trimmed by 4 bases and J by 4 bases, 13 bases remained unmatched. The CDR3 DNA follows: TGTGCCAGCAGTGGGTGGATCTGGGACAGGGGACCTAAAAACATTCAGTACTTC. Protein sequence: CASSGWIWDRGPKNIQYF.

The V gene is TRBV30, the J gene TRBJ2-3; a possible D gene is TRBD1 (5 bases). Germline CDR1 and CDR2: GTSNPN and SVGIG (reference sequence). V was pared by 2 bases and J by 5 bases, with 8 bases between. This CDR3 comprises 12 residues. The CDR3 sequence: CAWSSQGDTQYF. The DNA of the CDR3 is TGTGCCTGGAGTAGTCAGGGAGATACGCAGTATTTT.

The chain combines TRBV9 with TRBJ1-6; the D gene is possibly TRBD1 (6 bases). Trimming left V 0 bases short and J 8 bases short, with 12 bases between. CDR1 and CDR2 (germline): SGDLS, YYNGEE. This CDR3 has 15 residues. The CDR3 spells CASSVGTEGYSPLHF. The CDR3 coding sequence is TGTGCCAGCAGCGTAGGGACAGAAGGTTATTCACCCCTCCACTTT.

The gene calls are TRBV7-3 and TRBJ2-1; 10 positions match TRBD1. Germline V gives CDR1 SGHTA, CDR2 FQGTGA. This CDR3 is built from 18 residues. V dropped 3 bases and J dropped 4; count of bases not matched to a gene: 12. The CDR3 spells CASSFQPGTGEIYNEQFF. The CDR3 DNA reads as TGTGCCAGCAGCTTCCAACCGGGGACAGGGGAAATTTACAATGAGCAGTTCTTC.

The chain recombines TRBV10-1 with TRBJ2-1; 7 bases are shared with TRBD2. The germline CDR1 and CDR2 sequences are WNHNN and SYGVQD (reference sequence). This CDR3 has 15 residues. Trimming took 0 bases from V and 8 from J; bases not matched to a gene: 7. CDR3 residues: CASSESLAAGDEQFF. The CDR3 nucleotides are TGCGCCAGCAGTGAGTCTTTAGCGGCGGGGGATGAGCAGTTCTTC.

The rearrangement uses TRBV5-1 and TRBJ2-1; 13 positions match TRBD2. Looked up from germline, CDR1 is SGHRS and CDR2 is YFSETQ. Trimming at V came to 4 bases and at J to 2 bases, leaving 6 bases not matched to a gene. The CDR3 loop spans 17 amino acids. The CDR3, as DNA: TGCGCCAGCAGCGGATTTGGGACTAGCGGGACCTACAATGAGCAGTTCTTC. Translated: CASSGFGTSGTYNEQFF.

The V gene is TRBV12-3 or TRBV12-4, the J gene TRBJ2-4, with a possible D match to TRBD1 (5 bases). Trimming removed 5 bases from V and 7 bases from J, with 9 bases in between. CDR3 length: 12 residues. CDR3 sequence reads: CASSPPGNIQYF. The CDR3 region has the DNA TGTGCCAGCAGTCCTCCAGGGAACATTCAGTACTTC.

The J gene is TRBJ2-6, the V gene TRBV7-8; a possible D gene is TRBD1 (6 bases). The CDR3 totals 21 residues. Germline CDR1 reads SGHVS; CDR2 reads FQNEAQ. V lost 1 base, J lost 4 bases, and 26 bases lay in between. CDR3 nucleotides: TGTGCCAGCAGCTTAGATCGACTTAGGGGGTCTCGAGGGTGGGGGGCCAACGTCCTGACTTTC. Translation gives CASSLDRLRGSRGWGANVLTF.

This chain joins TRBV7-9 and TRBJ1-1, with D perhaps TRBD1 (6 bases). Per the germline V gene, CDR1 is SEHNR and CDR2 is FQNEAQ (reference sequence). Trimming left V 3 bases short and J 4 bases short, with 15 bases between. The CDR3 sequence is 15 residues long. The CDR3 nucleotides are TGTGCCAGCAGCTTGGGTGGGGGGGGCGGCACTGAAGCTTTCTTT. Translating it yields CASSLGGGGGTEAFF.

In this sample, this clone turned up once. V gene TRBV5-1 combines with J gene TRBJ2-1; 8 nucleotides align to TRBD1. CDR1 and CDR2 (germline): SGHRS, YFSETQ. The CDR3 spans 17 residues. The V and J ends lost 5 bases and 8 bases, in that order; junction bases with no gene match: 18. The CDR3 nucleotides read TGCGCCAGCAGACCGAGAATCTCACGACAGGGGTCCGATGAGCAGTTCTTC. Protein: CASRPRISRQGSDEQFF. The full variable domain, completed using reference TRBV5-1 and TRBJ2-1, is KAGVTQTPRYLIKTRGQQVTLSCSPISGHRSVSWYQQTPGQGLQFLFEYFSETQRNKGNFPGRFSGRQFSNSRSEMNVSTLELGDSALYLCASRPRISRQGSDEQFFGPGTRLTVL.

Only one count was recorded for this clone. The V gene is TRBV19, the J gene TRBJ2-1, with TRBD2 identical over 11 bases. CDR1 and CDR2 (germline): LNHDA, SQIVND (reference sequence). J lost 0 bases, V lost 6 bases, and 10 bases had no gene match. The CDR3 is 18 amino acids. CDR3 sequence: CASRFAGTSGSSYNEQFF. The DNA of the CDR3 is TGTGCCAGTAGGTTTGCCGGGACTAGCGGAAGCTCCTACAATGAGCAGTTCTTC.

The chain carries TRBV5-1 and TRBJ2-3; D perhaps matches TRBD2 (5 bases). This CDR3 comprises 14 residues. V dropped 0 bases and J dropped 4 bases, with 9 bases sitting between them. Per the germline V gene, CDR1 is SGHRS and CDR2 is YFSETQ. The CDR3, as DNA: TGCGCCAGCAGCTTGGGGCAGGAGGCAGATACGCAGTATTTT. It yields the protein CASSLGQEADTQYF.

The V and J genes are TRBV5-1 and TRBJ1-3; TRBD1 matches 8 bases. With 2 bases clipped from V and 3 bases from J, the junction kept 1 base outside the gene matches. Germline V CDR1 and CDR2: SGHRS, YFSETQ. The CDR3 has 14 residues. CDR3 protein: CASSLGTGGNTIYF. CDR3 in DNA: TGCGCCAGCAGCTTAGGGACAGGTGGAAACACCATATATTTT.

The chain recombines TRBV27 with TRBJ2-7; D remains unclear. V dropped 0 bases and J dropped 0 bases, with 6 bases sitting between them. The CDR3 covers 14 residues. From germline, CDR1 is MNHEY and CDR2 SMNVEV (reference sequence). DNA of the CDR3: TGTGCCAGCAGTTTATCTGGGTTCTCCTACGAGCAGTACTTC. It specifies CASSLSGFSYEQYF.

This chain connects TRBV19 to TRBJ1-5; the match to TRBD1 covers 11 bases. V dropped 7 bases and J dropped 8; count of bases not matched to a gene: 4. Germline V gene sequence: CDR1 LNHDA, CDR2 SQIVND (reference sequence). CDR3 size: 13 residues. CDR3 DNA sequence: TGTGCCAGTACGGACAGGGGGCGGGAGCCCCAGCATTTT. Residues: CASTDRGREPQHF.

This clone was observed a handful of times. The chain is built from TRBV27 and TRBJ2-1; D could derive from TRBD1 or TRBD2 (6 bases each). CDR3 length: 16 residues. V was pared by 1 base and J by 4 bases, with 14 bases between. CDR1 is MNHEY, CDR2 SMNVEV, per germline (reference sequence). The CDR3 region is CASSLYPGGAYNEQFF. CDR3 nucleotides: TGTGCCAGCAGTTTATATCCCGGGGGCGCATACAATGAGCAGTTCTTC.

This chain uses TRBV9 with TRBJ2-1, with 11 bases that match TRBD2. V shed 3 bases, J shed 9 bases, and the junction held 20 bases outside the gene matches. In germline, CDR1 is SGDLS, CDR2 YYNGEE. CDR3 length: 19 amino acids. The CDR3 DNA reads TGTGCCAGCAGCGAAACCCTCCCCGCGACTAGCGGGATTAGGGTTGAGCAGTTCTTC. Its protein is CASSETLPATSGIRVEQFF.

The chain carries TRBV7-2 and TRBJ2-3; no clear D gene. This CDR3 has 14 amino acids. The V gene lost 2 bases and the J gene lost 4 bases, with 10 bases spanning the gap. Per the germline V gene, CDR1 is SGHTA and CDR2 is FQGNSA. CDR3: CASSLFGSADTQYF. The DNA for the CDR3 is TGTGCCAGCAGCTTATTCGGGTCTGCAGATACGCAGTATTTT.

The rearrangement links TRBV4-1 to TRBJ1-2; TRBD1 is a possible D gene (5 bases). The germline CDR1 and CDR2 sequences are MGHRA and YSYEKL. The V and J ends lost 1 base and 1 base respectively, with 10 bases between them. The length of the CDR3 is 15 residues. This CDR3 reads CASSQGRGLNYGYTF. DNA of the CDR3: TGCGCCAGCAGCCAAGGTCGGGGACTTAACTATGGCTACACCTTC.